This T cell receptor (beta chain) was captured in a study of beta chain features in type 1 diabetes. Study overall: Analysis included 107,917,701 sorted cells drawn from all samples. Notes on the study in general: Researchers report that Type 1 diabetes patients had moderately but significantly shorter TCRB CDR3s across all four CD4+ subsets. It was among patients, rather than healthy donors, that naive, central memory and Treg TCRB repertoires appeared more similar. Highly expressing activated T cells could be over-counted with a cDNA template.

The whole isolated RNA underwent reverse transcription, so sequencing captured expressed TCRB transcripts. Roughly 3.6 million reads per sample on average were obtained from naive, central memory and regulatory T cell samples. Sequenced by immunoSEQ multiplex PCR; TCRdb stores in-frame clones only, minus some. The sample has nearly 700,000 clones; 13% are singletons. Note on this clone: What it recognizes is unknown.

The material sequenced was naive CD4+ T cells from blood. The TCR originated in a man between 18 and 35 years old with type 1 diabetes.

CDR3 nucleotide sequence: TGCGCCAGCAGCCAAGATCAGTCAACCAGGGCCTACGAGCAGTACTTC. This codes for CASSQDQSTRAYEQYF. The gene calls are TRBV4-1 and TRBJ2-7, with D possibly being TRBD1 (5 bases). The V end was cut by 0 bases, the J end by 2 bases, with 14 bases between. The CDR3 runs to 16 residues. Germline lookup yields CDR1 MGHRA and CDR2 YSYEKL.